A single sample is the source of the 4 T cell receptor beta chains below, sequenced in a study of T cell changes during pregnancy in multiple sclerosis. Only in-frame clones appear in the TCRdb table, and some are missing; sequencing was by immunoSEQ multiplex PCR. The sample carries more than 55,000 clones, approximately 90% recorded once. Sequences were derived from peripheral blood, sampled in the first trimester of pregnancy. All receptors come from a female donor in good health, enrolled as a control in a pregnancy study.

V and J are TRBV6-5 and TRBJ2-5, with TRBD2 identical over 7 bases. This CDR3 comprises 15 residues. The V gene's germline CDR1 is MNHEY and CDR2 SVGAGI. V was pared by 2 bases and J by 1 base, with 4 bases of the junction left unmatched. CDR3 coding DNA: TGTGCCAGCAGTTACAGCCTAGCGGTCCAAGAGACCCAGTACTTC. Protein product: CASSYSLAVQETQYF.

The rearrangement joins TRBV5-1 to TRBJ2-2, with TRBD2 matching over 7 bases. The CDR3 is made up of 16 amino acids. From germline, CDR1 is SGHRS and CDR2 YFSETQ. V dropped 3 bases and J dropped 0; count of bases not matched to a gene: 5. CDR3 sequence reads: CASSSASGANTGELFF. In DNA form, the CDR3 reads TGCGCCAGCAGCTCGGCCAGCGGGGCGAACACCGGGGAGCTGTTTTTT.

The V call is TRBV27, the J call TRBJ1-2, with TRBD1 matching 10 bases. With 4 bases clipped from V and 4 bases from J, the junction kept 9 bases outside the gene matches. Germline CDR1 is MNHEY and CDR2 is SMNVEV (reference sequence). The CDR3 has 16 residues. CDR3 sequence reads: CASSSRPTGGSYGYTF. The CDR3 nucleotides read TGTGCCAGCAGTTCCCGACCGACAGGGGGCTCCTATGGCTACACCTTC.

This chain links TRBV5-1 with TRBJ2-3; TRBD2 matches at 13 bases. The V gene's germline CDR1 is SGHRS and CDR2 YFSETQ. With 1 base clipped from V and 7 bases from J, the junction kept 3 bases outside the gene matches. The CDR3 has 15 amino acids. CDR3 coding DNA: TGCGCCAGCAGCTTGACTAGCGGGGGGGGGAATACGCAGTATTTT. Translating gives CASSLTSGGGNTQYF.